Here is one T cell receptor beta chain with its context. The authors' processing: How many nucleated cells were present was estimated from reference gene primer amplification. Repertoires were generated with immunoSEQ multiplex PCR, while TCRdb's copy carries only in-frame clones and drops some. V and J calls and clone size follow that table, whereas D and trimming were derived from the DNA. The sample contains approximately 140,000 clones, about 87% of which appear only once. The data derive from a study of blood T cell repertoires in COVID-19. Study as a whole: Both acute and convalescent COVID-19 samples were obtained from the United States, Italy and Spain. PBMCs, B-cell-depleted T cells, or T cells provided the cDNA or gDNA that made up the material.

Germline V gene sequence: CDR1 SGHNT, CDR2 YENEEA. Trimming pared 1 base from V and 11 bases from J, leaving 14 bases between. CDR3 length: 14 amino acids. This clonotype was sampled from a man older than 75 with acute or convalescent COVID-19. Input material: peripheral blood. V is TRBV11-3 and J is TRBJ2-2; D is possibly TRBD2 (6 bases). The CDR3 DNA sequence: TGTGCCAGCAGCTTAGGGGCTAGCGTAGGAGAGCTGTTTTTT. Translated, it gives CASSLGASVGELFF. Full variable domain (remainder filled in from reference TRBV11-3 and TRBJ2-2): EAGVVQSPRYKIIEKKQPVAFWCNPISGHNTLYWYLQNLGQGPELLIRYENEEAVDDSQLPKDRFSAERLKGVDSTLKIQPAELGDSAVYLCASSLGASVGELFFGEGSRLTVL.